The rows below give T cell receptor beta chains drawn from one sample of a study of human T cells and chemical hapten exposure. TCRdb analysed the RACE reads with MiXCR anew, one entry per CDR3 protein. The table includes about 84,000 distinct CDR3 sequences, about 10% detected once. The material was whole blood, obtained in connection with sensitization to the hapten diphenylcyclopropenone (DPC). The receptors were gathered from a woman between 45 and 65 years old with alopecia areata. Some clones in this sample may be carry-over from other donors' samples. Both conserved end residues are part of each CDR3. The D gene is left open where the match is weak. Only part of the rows carry a size: once, few, many, or a class if the clone is expanded.

J gene	V gene	D gene	CDR3 length	clone size	CDR3 DNA	CDR3 protein
TRBJ2-1	TRBV4-3	TRBD1	16	many	TGCGCCAGCAGCCAAACGGGACAGCTGGTAGGGGATGAGCAGTTCTTC	CASSQTGQLVGDEQFF
TRBJ1-5	TRBV6-1	-	16	few	TGTGCCAGCAGTGAAGTATCGGTGCCCCTACGGCAGCCCCAGCATTTT	CASSEVSVPLRQPQHF
TRBJ2-2	TRBV19	TRBD2	15	few	TGTGCCAGTAAGGGACTAGCGGGGCGCACCGGGGAGCTGTTTTTT	CASKGLAGRTGELFF
TRBJ2-5	TRBV7-9	TRBD2	15	-	TGTGCCAGCAGCTTAGGTCTAGCGGGAGGTGAGACCCAGTACTTC	CASSLGLAGGETQYF
TRBJ2-1	TRBV5-1	TRBD2	16	few	TGCGCCAGCAGCTTGTTGCTAGCGGGGACCTACAATGAGCAGTTCTTC	CASSLLLAGTYNEQFF
TRBJ2-1	TRBV27	-	12	-	TGTGCCAGCAGTGAGGGGTTTTCTGAGCAGTTCTTC	CASSEGFSEQFF
TRBJ1-1	TRBV2	-	12	many	TGTGCCAGCAGTAAATTCGGGGCGGAGGCTTTCTTT	CASSKFGAEAFF
TRBJ1-1	TRBV12-3/TRBV12-4	-	15	few	TGTGCCAGCATCGGACGGGGATTAGGGAACACTGAAGCTTTCTTT	CASIGRGLGNTEAFF
TRBJ2-7	TRBV10-3	TRBD2	13	few	TGTGCCATCACACCTCTAGCGGGAGACGAGCAGTACTTC	CAITPLAGDEQYF
TRBJ1-1	TRBV24-1	-	12	many	TGTGCCCTACAAAGGCGGGACACTGAAGCTTTCTTT	CALQRRDTEAFF
TRBJ2-1	TRBV20-1	-	13	many	TGCAGTGCTAGACAGGACCCCTACAATGAGCAGTTCTTC	CSARQDPYNEQFF
TRBJ2-6	TRBV7-9	-	17	-	TGTGCCAGCAGTCTTACAGCCCGGCGGGCAGGGGCCAACGTCCTGACTTTC	CASSLTARRAGANVLTF
TRBJ1-1	TRBV12-3/TRBV12-4	-	14	many	TGTGCCAGCAGTTTCGGACAGACGAACACTGAAGCTTTCTTT	CASSFGQTNTEAFF
TRBJ2-7	TRBV11-2	TRBD1	15	few	TGTGCCAGCAGCGCGCGACAGGGGGTCTCCTACGAGCAGTACTTC	CASSARQGVSYEQYF
TRBJ2-2	TRBV30	TRBD2	15	-	TGTGCCTGGAGTACTAGCGGGAGGGCCCCTGGGGAGCTGTTTTTT	CAWSTSGRAPGELFF
TRBJ2-6	TRBV5-1	TRBD1	17	-	TGCGCCAGCAGCTCCGGGACAGGTTTCTCTGGGGCCAACGTCCTGACTTTC	CASSSGTGFSGANVLTF
TRBJ2-5	TRBV20-1	-	19	-	TGCAGTGCTAGGGACAGCTATCTTTTATTCATGAGGGAAGATATGTCCCAGTACTTC	CSARDSYLLFMREDMSQYF
TRBJ2-5	TRBV2	-	13	-	TGTGCCAGCAGTCAGACTAGACAAGAGACCCAGTACTTC	CASSQTRQETQYF
TRBJ1-2	TRBV4-3	-	15	-	TGCGCCAGCAGCCAAGGAGTCGGGATTACGTCTGGCTACACCTTC	CASSQGVGITSGYTF
TRBJ2-4	TRBV20-1	-	17	few	TGCAGTGCTAGCATAGGACGGATGTTCCTAGCCAAAAACATTCAGTACTTC	CSASIGRMFLAKNIQYF
TRBJ2-1	TRBV7-2	TRBD2	16	-	TGTGCCAGCACCCTAGGGACTAGCGGGTTTGGCAAGGAGCAGTTCTTC	CASTLGTSGFGKEQFF
TRBJ1-5	TRBV28	-	14	-	TGTGCCAGCAAGGGCCCAGGGGAAAATCAGCCCCAGCATTTT	CASKGPGENQPQHF
TRBJ1-5	TRBV6-6	-	20	few	TGTGCCAGCAGGGGAAGCGGGACCCAAGGTCCTCTGGGGAGCAATCAGCCCCAGCATTTT	CASRGSGTQGPLGSNQPQHF
TRBJ2-1	TRBV6-5	TRBD2	15	-	TGTGCCAGCAACGAAGGGCTAGCGGCGTACAATGAGCAGTTCTTC	CASNEGLAAYNEQFF
TRBJ2-1	TRBV2	TRBD2	17	many	TGTGCCAGCAGTGATCTAAGTCGACTAGCGAACTACAATGAGCAGTTCTTC	CASSDLSRLANYNEQFF
TRBJ2-7	TRBV28	TRBD2	15	many	TGTGCCAGCACCGTGAGGACTAGCGGGAACTACGAGCAGTACTTC	CASTVRTSGNYEQYF
TRBJ1-5	TRBV12-3/TRBV12-4	TRBD1	15	-	TGTGCCAGCAGTTTAGGGGAGGGACAGGGGATTCCCCAGCATTTT	CASSLGEGQGIPQHF